Described below is a single T cell receptor (beta chain) sequence and its context. Its target is not known. This entry comes from a study of radiotherapy plus CTLA-4 blockade in lung cancer. Focal radiation plus CTLA-4 blockade with ipilimumab was given to patients with chemo-refractory metastatic non-small-cell lung cancer. Whole-study results and caveats: Reports state that early shifts in blood T cell clones, with interferon-beta, best predicted response. There was expansion of tumor-derived TCR clones in blood after radiotherapy plus ipilimumab.

Here immunoSEQ multiplex PCR was the method, and the copy in TCRdb shows in-frame clones only, minus some. The sample lists 64,000 or so clones, less than 75% occurring once. Germline CDR1 SEHNR, CDR2 FQNEAQ (reference sequence). V was pared by 5 bases and J by 6 bases, with 4 bases of the junction left unmatched. The CDR3 sequence is 13 residues long. The chain has TRBV7-9 and TRBJ2-7, with TRBD1 matching over 10 bases. This specimen consisted of peripheral blood, obtained from a patient treated with radiotherapy plus ipilimumab. The sequence derives from a human donor with non-small cell lung cancer whose response to radiotherapy plus ipilimumab could not be evaluated. Here the CDR3 reads CASSPDRGPEQYF. The CDR3 DNA reads as TGTGCCAGCAGCCCCGACAGGGGGCCCGAGCAGTACTTC. The full variable domain, in which reference TRBV7-9 and TRBJ2-7 provide the parts outside the CDR3, is DTGVSQNPRHKITKRGQNVTFRCDPISEHNRLYWYRQTLGQGPEFLTYFQNEAQLEKSRLLSDRFSAERPKGSFSTLEIQRTEQGDSAMYLCASSPDRGPEQYFGPGTRLTVT.